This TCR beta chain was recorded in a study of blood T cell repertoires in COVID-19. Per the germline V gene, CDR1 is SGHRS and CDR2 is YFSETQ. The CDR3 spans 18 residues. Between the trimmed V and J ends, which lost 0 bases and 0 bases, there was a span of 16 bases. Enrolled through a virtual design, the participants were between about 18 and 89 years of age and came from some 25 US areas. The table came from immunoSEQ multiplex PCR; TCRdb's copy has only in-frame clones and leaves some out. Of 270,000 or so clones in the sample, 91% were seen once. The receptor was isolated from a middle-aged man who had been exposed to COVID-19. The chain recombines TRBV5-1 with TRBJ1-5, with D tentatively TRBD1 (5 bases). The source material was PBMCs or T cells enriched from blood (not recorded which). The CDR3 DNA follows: TGCGCCAGCAGCTTGGAGCCGACAGACCGATATAGCAATCAGCCCCAGCATTTT. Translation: CASSLEPTDRYSNQPQHF.